This T cell receptor (beta chain) was found in a study of cytomegalovirus exposure and HLA in healthy donors. Overall study findings and caveats: Donors belonging to an Asian-associated ancestry cluster reportedly showed fewer N-insertions in productive TCRs than the approximately 670-donor mean, according to what a later analysis found. Later examination showed HLA-associated TCR beta chains had greater clonal expansion than equally common others.

60 Vbeta and 13 Jbeta primers were used in PCR. TCRdb's table, derived via immunoSEQ multiplex PCR, lists solely in-frame clones and lacks some. The table lists about 140,000 clones, 75% of them singletons, with roughly 12% in the top ten. This CDR3 is 13 amino acids long. Per germline, CDR1 SGDLS and CDR2 YYNGEE. V was cut by 0 bases and J by 6 bases, with 6 bases left in between. As to this clone: Antigen specificity is unknown.

Sequencing was done on a sample of PBMCs. The genes are TRBV9 and TRBJ2-2, with D perhaps matching TRBD2 (5 bases). The clonotype originates from a man in his late teens or twenties in good health and CMV-seropositive. The CDR3 here is CASSVVGAGELFF. The CDR3 DNA is TGTGCCAGCAGCGTAGTCGGGGCCGGGGAGCTGTTTTTT.